A selection of T cell receptor beta chains follows, all from one sample in a study of blood T cell repertoires in COVID-19. Data came from immunoSEQ multiplex PCR; TCRdb stores just in-frame clones and leaves some out. The profile shows 250,000 to 400,000 clones, 85% to 90% of them singletons. Sample: peripheral blood. Every receptor here comes from a woman aged 30 to 39 with COVID-19, enrolled during active disease. CDR3s include the opening cysteine and the closing phenylalanine or tryptophan. Each record gives: CDR3 DNA, CDR3 protein, clone size, D gene, J gene, V gene. A D gene is named only where the DNA matches it firmly. Some rows have no size entry. The others give once, few or many, or a class for an expanded clone.

TGTGCCAGCAGTGAAGGACAGGGCGGCTATGGCTACACCTTC CASSEGQGGYGYTF NA TRBD1 TRBJ1-2 TRBV2
TGCGCCAGCAGCTTCGGGGAGTGGGAGACCCAGTACTTC CASSFGEWETQYF NA NA TRBJ2-5 TRBV5-1
TGTGCCAGTAGTATATCTAGCGGGAGGGCCAATAGCCACGAGCAGTACTTC CASSISSGRANSHEQYF NA TRBD2 TRBJ2-7 TRBV19
TGTGCCAGCAGCCGTGACACGGGGTCCTATGGCTACACCTTC CASSRDTGSYGYTF once NA TRBJ1-2 TRBV5-6
TGTGCAAGTCGCTGGGGCAATCTGAACCACAATGAGCAGTTCTTC CASRWGNLNHNEQFF NA NA TRBJ2-1 TRBV12-2
TGTGCCAGTAGTATAGGCCCCGACAGGGTGAAAAATCAGCCCCAGCATTTT CASSIGPDRVKNQPQHF NA TRBD1 TRBJ1-5 TRBV19
TGTGCCAGCAGTTTAGGTTCCGGGAGGCACACTGAAGCTTTCTTT CASSLGSGRHTEAFF NA NA TRBJ1-1 TRBV27
TGTGCCAGCAGCTTAATACGGGGAAGCTCCTACAATGAGCAGTTCTTC CASSLIRGSSYNEQFF NA NA TRBJ2-1 TRBV7-9
TGTGCCAGCAGGGGTAGAGACAGGGTCTCGGTTGGCTACACCTTC CASRGRDRVSVGYTF NA TRBD1 TRBJ1-2 TRBV2
TGTGCCAGCAGCTTAGGCCCCGACAGCAAGAACACTGAAGCTTTCTTT CASSLGPDSKNTEAFF NA NA TRBJ1-1 TRBV7-2
TGTGCCAGCAGTTACTCACGGTTCAATCAGCCCCAGCATTTT CASSYSRFNQPQHF once NA TRBJ1-5 TRBV6-6
TGTGCCAGCAGCCCTACCGCCGGGACAGCCTACGAGCAGTACTTC CASSPTAGTAYEQYF NA TRBD1 TRBJ2-7 TRBV9
TGTGCCAGCAGTTGGACAGCCACACACACTGAAGCTTTCTTT CASSWTATHTEAFF NA NA TRBJ1-1 TRBV2
TGTGCCAGCAGCTTGGGGGGACAGGACACAGATACGCAGTATTTT CASSLGGQDTDTQYF NA TRBD1 TRBJ2-3 TRBV7-9
TGCGCCAGCAAGGAGGGTCACTCCTACAATGAGCAGTTCTTC CASKEGHSYNEQFF NA NA TRBJ2-1 TRBV5-1
TGCAGTGCTAGTCAGGGTCTGAACACTGAAGCTTTCTTT CSASQGLNTEAFF NA NA TRBJ1-1 TRBV20-1
TGTGCCAGCAGTCCCTCGAATGGAGGGAAGGTTGAAGCTTTCTTT CASSPSNGGKVEAFF NA NA TRBJ1-1 TRBV28
TGTGCCAGCAGCTTAGGGACTTCGGGAGGCATAACAGATACGCAGTATTTT CASSLGTSGGITDTQYF NA TRBD2 TRBJ2-3 TRBV11-2
TGTGCCAGCAGGGAGTTGAACACTGAAGCTTTCTTT CASRELNTEAFF few NA TRBJ1-1 TRBV25-1
TGTGCCAGCAGGACTAGCGGGGGGACCGGGGAGCTGTTTTTT CASRTSGGTGELFF NA TRBD2 TRBJ2-2 TRBV3-1/TRBV3-2
TGTGCCTGGAGACGCGGGACTAGCTTGCACGAGCAGTACTTC CAWRRGTSLHEQYF NA TRBD2 TRBJ2-7 TRBV30
TGTGCCAGCTCCCTAGCGGGTACTGAAGCTTTCTTT CASSLAGTEAFF NA NA TRBJ1-1 TRBV18